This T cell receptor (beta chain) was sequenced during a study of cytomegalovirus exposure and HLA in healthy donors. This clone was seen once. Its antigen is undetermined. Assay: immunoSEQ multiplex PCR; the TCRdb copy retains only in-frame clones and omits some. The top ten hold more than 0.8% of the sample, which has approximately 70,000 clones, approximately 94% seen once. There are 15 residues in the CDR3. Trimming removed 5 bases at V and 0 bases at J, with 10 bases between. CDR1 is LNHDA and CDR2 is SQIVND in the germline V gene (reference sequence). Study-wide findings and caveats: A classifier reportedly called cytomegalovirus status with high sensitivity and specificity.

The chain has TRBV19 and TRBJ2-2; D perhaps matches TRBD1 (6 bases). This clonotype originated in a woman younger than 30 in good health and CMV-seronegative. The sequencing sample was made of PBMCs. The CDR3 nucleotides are TGTGCCAGTAGTTACAGACAGGCGAACACCGGGGAGCTGTTTTTT. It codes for CASSYRQANTGELFF.